This T cell receptor beta chain was sequenced in a study of T cells in pancreatic ductal adenocarcinoma. About this clone itself: Its antigen is undetermined.

The CDR3 runs to 15 residues. V was pared by 3 bases and J by 0 bases, with 7 bases between. Germline assignment: CDR1 SGHRS and CDR2 YFSETQ. General observations from the study: Results skew toward the minority of patients with early-stage disease. Tumors hold more CD45RO+ effector T cells, which may bias toward lower diversity. Unique clonotypes were approximately 8-fold more numerous in blood than in tumor. No significant tumor-blood clonality difference; means were about 0.11 and 0.072.

The selected patients with pancreatic ductal adenocarcinoma had surgery but no neoadjuvant therapy. Sequencing was performed with immunoSEQ multiplex PCR; in TCRdb, only in-frame clones are kept and a portion is missing. Among 100,000 or so clones listed, about 96% were seen once. This chain connects TRBV5-1 to TRBJ2-6, with D hard to call. This receptor was identified in a human donor with pancreatic ductal adenocarcinoma. The specimen sequenced was PBMCs. The CDR3 DNA reads TGCGCCAGCAGCTCCGTATTCTCTGGGGCCAACGTCCTGACTTTC. Protein: CASSSVFSGANVLTF.